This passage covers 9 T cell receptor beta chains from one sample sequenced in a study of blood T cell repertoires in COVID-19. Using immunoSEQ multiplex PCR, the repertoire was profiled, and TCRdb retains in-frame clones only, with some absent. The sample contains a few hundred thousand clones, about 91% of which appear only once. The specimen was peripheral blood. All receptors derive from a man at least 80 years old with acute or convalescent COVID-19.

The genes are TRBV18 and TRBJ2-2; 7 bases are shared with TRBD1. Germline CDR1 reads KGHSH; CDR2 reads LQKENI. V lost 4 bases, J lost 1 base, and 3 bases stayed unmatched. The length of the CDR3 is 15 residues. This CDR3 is CASSQGQQNTGELFF. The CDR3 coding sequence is TGTGCCAGCTCACAGGGACAGCAGAACACCGGGGAGCTGTTTTTT.

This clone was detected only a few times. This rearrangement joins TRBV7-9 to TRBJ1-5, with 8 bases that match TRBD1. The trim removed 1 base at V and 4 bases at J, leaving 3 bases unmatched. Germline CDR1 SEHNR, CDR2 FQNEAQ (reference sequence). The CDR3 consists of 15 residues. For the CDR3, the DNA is TGTGCCAGCAGCTTAGAAGGACAGGGAAATCAGCCCCAGCATTTT. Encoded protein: CASSLEGQGNQPQHF. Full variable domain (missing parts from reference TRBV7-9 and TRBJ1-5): DTGVSQNPRHKITKRGQNVTFRCDPISEHNRLYWYRQTLGQGPEFLTYFQNEAQLEKSRLLSDRFSAERPKGSFSTLEIQRTEQGDSAMYLCASSLEGQGNQPQHFGDGTRLSIL.

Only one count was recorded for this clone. The CDR3 DNA sequence: TGTGCCAGCAGGGCCGAAACGGGAACTAATGAAAAACTGTTTTTT. This sequence encodes CASRAETGTNEKLFF. The rearrangement links TRBV2 to TRBJ1-4; no clear D gene. Trimming left V 6 bases short and J 1 base short, with 12 bases between. CDR3 length equals 15 residues. Germline CDR1 and CDR2: SNHLY and FYNNEI.

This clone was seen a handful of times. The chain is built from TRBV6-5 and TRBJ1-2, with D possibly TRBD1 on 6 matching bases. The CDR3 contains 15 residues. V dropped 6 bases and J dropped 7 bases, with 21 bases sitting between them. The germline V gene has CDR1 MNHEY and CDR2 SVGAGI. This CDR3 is CASSQETGALGGYTF. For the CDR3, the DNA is TGTGCCAGCAGCCAGGAGACAGGCGCCTTAGGTGGCTACACCTTC.

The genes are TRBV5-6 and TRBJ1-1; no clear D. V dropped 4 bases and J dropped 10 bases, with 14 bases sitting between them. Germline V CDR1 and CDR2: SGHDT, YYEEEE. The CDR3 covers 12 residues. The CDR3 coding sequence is TGTGCCAGCAGCCGAGGGTTACTAGGAGCTTTCTTT. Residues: CASSRGLLGAFF.

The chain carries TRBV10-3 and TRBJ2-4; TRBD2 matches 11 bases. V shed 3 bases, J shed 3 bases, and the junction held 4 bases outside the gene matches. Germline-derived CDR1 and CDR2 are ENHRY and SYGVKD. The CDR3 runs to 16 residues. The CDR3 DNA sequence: TGTGCCATCAGTGATGGGACTAGCGGAAGCAAAAACATTCAGTACTTC. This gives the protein CAISDGTSGSKNIQYF.

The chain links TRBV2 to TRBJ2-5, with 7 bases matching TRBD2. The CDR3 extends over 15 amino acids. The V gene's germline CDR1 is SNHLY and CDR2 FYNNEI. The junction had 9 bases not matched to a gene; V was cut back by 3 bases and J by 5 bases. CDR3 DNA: TGTGCCAGCAGTGATCGTGCGACTAGCTGGGAGACCCAGTACTTC. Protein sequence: CASSDRATSWETQYF.

The CDR3 protein is CASSLSSYEQYF. As DNA, the CDR3 is TGTGCCAGCAGTCTTAGCAGCTACGAGCAGTACTTC. The chain combines TRBV2 with TRBJ2-7; D is unclear. The CDR3 has 12 amino acids. CDR1 and CDR2 from the germline V gene are SNHLY and FYNNEI. V was cut by 5 bases and J by 3 bases, with 8 bases left in between.

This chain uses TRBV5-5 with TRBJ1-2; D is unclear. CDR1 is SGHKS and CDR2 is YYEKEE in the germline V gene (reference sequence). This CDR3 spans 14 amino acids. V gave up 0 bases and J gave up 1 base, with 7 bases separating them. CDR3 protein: CASSLDGGNYGYTF. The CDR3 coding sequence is TGTGCCAGCAGCTTGGACGGCGGTAACTATGGCTACACCTTC.